This T cell receptor beta chain was documented in a study of blood T cell repertoires in COVID-19. Methods used by the authors: Cell counts per sample came from amplifying reference gene primers. Here immunoSEQ multiplex PCR was the method, and the copy in TCRdb shows in-frame clones only, minus some. That table is the source of V, J and clone size, and D and trimming were worked out from the DNA. Among about 250,000 clones, about 80% were seen once, and the ten largest hold roughly 10%. This clone was picked up many times. This TCR was sampled from an elderly man with acute or convalescent COVID-19. The sequencing input was peripheral blood.

CDR3 in amino acids: CASSQGLKMSHEQYF. The DNA for the CDR3 is TGCGCCAGCAGCCAAGGACTAAAAATGTCCCACGAGCAGTACTTC. This chain links TRBV5-1 with TRBJ2-7; D might be TRBD2 (6 bases). V lost 4 bases and J lost 5, with 19 bases in between. The CDR3 runs to 15 residues. Germline assignment: CDR1 SGHRS and CDR2 YFSETQ.